The 13 T cell receptor beta chains in this list originate from one sample, sequenced in a study of cytomegalovirus exposure and HLA in healthy donors. 13 Jbeta primers and 60 Vbeta primers were used for the PCR. TCRdb's copy holds only in-frame clones and misses some; the assay was immunoSEQ multiplex PCR. The sample comprises about 120,000 clones, 70% to 75% of which are singletons, and 1.5% to 2% rests with the top ten. Sample: PBMCs. Receptors were obtained from a woman aged 18-35 years in good health and CMV-seronegative.

The chain recombines TRBV6-1 with TRBJ2-3; 9 nucleotides line up with TRBD2. This CDR3 has 16 residues. The ends lost 2 bases at V and 6 bases at J; junction bases unmatched: 9. CDR1 and CDR2 (germline): MNHNS, SASEGT. CDR3 DNA: TGTGCCAGCAGTGAAACGAAGCGGGGGGACGGGGATACGCAGTATTTT. Translated, it gives CASSETKRGDGDTQYF.

The V call is TRBV5-1, the J call TRBJ2-1; D remains unclear. From germline, CDR1 is SGHRS and CDR2 YFSETQ. This CDR3 contains 16 residues. Trimming left V 0 bases short and J 0 bases short, with 10 bases between. The CDR3 loop is CASSLGATASYNEQFF. Written as DNA, the CDR3 is TGCGCCAGCAGCTTGGGCGCTACAGCCTCCTACAATGAGCAGTTCTTC. Using reference TRBV5-1 and TRBJ2-1 for the parts outside the CDR3, the full variable domain is KAGVTQTPRYLIKTRGQQVTLSCSPISGHRSVSWYQQTPGQGLQFLFEYFSETQRNKGNFPGRFSGRQFSNSRSEMNVSTLELGDSALYLCASSLGATASYNEQFFGPGTRLTVL.

The gene calls are TRBV5-4 and TRBJ2-7, with 7 positions matching TRBD2. This CDR3 spans 16 amino acids. V shed 4 bases and J 6 bases; nucleotides not matched to a gene: 16. Germline CDR1 and CDR2: SGHNT and YYREEE (reference sequence). This CDR3 is CASSREGGAPYLEQYF. The CDR3 DNA follows: TGTGCCAGCAGCAGGGAGGGTGGGGCACCTTACCTCGAGCAGTACTTC.

The chain employs TRBV5-1 and TRBJ1-4; a weak D match, TRBD1 (6 bases). V was pared by 4 bases and J by 0 bases, with 10 bases between. The CDR3 is made up of 15 amino acids. CDR1 SGHRS and CDR2 YFSETQ come from the germline V gene. This CDR3 reads CASSPTGSTNEKLFF. The CDR3 DNA reads TGCGCCAGCAGCCCCACAGGGTCAACTAATGAAAAACTGTTTTTT.

The V call is TRBV5-1, the J call TRBJ1-4; 9 positions agree with TRBD1. The V gene's germline CDR1 is SGHRS and CDR2 YFSETQ. This CDR3 comprises 15 residues. The junction had 9 bases not matched to a gene; V was cut back by 4 bases and J by 8 bases. CDR3 sequence reads: CASSTAGTGYEKLFF. Here the CDR3 DNA reads TGCGCCAGCAGCACGGCCGGGACAGGGTACGAAAAACTGTTTTTT.

This rearrangement joins TRBV6-1 to TRBJ2-7; a weak D match, TRBD1 (5 bases). Germline V gives CDR1 MNHNS, CDR2 SASEGT. The CDR3 spans 17 residues. The V and J ends lost 2 bases and 3 bases respectively, with 20 bases between them. The DNA of the CDR3 is TGTGCCAGCAGTGAAATAGGTTTGGCAGGGATAGGCTACGAGCAGTACTTC. Protein product: CASSEIGLAGIGYEQYF.

V is TRBV9 and J is TRBJ1-1, with 8 bases fitting TRBD1. This CDR3 is 14 amino acids long. The ends lost 4 bases at V and 5 bases at J; junction bases unmatched: 7. The germline V gene has CDR1 SGDLS and CDR2 YYNGEE. The chain's CDR3 is CASSPRDRTTEAFF. The CDR3, as DNA: TGTGCCAGCAGCCCCCGGGACAGGACGACTGAAGCTTTCTTT.

The rearrangement links TRBV5-1 to TRBJ2-7; 7 bases are a match to TRBD1. CDR3 size: 12 residues. V trimming: 0 bases; J trimming: 7 bases; junction bases outside the gene matches: 1. Germline V gene data show CDR1 as SGHRS and CDR2 as YFSETQ. Here the CDR3 DNA reads TGCGCCAGCAGCTTGGAGGGACAGGAGCAGTACTTC. The encoded protein is CASSLEGQEQYF.

V is TRBV6-6 and J is TRBJ1-6, with D unclear. This CDR3 has 12 amino acids. The germline CDR1 and CDR2 sequences are MNHNY and SVGAGI (reference sequence). The germline V and J ends were trimmed by 0 bases and 10 bases, with 4 bases remaining between them. CDR3 residues: CASSYSASPLHF. CDR3 DNA sequence: TGTGCCAGCAGTTACTCAGCCTCACCCCTCCACTTT.

V usage is TRBV30 and J usage is TRBJ1-3; 10 bases match TRBD1. CDR1 and CDR2 from the germline V gene are GTSNPN and SVGIG (reference sequence). After removal of 8 bases from V and 6 bases from J, the junction contained 10 bases not matched to a gene. CDR3 length: 14 amino acids. For the CDR3, the DNA is TGTGCCGGATCCCGGGACAGGGGAGTAAACACCATATATTTT. Amino acids: CAGSRDRGVNTIYF.

The V call is TRBV9, the J call TRBJ2-7, with D unclear. This CDR3 region has 13 residues. Looked up from germline, CDR1 is SGDLS and CDR2 is YYNGEE. V lost 0 bases and J lost 5, with 9 bases in between. CDR3 nucleotide sequence: TGTGCCAGCAGCGTAGCCCTACCGGACGAGCAGTACTTC. Translated, it gives CASSVALPDEQYF. The variable domain in full, with the rest retrieved from reference TRBV9 and TRBJ2-7, is DSGVTQTPKHLITATGQRVTLRCSPRSGDLSVYWYQQSLDQGLQFLIQYYNGEERAKGNILERFSAQQFPDLHSELNLSSLELGDSALYFCASSVALPDEQYFGPGTRLTVT.

In the case of this clone: Other DNA sequences in the sample encode the same CDR3. The rearrangement joins TRBV5-1 to TRBJ1-1, with D tentatively TRBD1 (6 bases). Germline V gene data show CDR1 as SGHRS and CDR2 as YFSETQ. Trimming pared 3 bases from V and 2 bases from J, leaving 8 bases between. The CDR3 covers 13 residues. CDR3 nucleotides: TGCGCCAGCAGCTCGGGACAAAACACTGAAGCTTTCTTT. Translation gives CASSSGQNTEAFF.

The chain has TRBV11-1 and TRBJ1-1; D gene unclear. V lost 4 bases, J lost 3 bases, and 9 bases lay in between. The CDR3 is 13 residues long. The V gene's germline CDR1 is SGHAT and CDR2 FQDESV (reference sequence). This CDR3 reads CASSSPWHTEAFF. As DNA, the CDR3 is TGTGCCAGCAGCTCCCCGTGGCACACTGAAGCTTTCTTT.